These 25 T cell receptor beta chains were all obtained from the same sample, sequenced in a study of T cell repertoires in cytomegalovirus infection. TCRdb redid the calling of the reads with MiXCR, one entry per CDR3 protein. In the table there are about 150,000 distinct CDR3 sequences, less than 25% of which are singletons. The source material was PBMCs. Receptors were obtained from a human donor in good health (CMV status not recorded). Some clones in this sample may be carry-over from other donors' samples.

This clonotype showed up just a few times. This rearrangement joins TRBV12-3 or TRBV12-4 to TRBJ1-4, with TRBD1 matching over 9 bases. The V segment lost 5 bases and the J segment 5 bases; nucleotides outside the gene matches: 6. There are 15 residues in the CDR3. CDR3 residues: CASSGGTGTNEKLFF. Here the CDR3 DNA reads TGTGCCAGCAGTGGGGGGACAGGGACAAATGAAAAACTGTTTTTT.

This clonotype occurred a few times. The chain has TRBV28 and TRBJ1-5, with a weak D call TRBD1 (6 bases). The CDR3 contains 15 residues. CDR1 is MDHEN, CDR2 SYDVKM, per germline. Trimming cost V 5 bases and J 1 base, with 12 bases left between them. The DNA of the CDR3 is TGTGCCAGCAGTGTTTTTCAGGGGAGCAATCAGCCCCAGCATTTT. It specifies CASSVFQGSNQPQHF.

The chain couples TRBV20-1 to TRBJ1-1; D is uncertain. The CDR3 totals 13 residues. Germline V CDR1 and CDR2: DFQATT, SNEGSKA (reference sequence). The ends were cut back, 2 bases at V and 7 bases at J, with 14 bases in the middle. CDR3 nucleotides: TGCAGTGCTAGAAAGAATTTAGTGAATGAAGCTTTCTTT. It translates to CSARKNLVNEAFF.

J is TRBJ2-1 and V is TRBV23-1, with 7 bases matching TRBD2. TRBV23-1 is known as an ORF, though its function is uncertain. J lost 2 bases, V lost 3 bases, and 4 bases had no gene match. The CDR3 runs to 15 residues. The CDR3 DNA sequence: TGCGCCAGCAGTCATGGGGAGGGCCCCTACAATGAGCAGTTCTTC. It translates to CASSHGEGPYNEQFF.

V and J are TRBV15 and TRBJ2-7, with TRBD1 matching over 11 bases. CDR1 is LNHNV and CDR2 is YYDKDF in the germline V gene (reference sequence). Trimming took 5 bases from V and 2 from J; bases not matched to a gene: 5. This CDR3 contains 15 residues. DNA for the CDR3: TGTGCCACCAGCTCTCCGGGACAGGGGGCCTACGAGCAGTACTTC. Its translation: CATSSPGQGAYEQYF.

The V gene is TRBV12-3 or TRBV12-4, the J gene TRBJ1-5; tentatively, D is TRBD1 (6 bases). CDR3 size: 13 residues. With 3 bases removed from V and 5 bases from J, the gap between germline ends came to 8 bases. In DNA, the CDR3 is TGTGCCAGCAGTTTCGAGGGGGATCAGCCCCAGCATTTT. Protein product: CASSFEGDQPQHF.

This clonotype has ten or more counts. The chain uses TRBV7-2 and TRBJ2-5, with 12 nucleotides matching TRBD2. Germline CDR1 SGHTA, CDR2 FQGNSA. Trimming cost V 3 bases and J 5 bases; bases outside gene matches: 4. The CDR3 is 15 amino acids. CDR3 sequence reads: CASSLTSGSLETQYF. CDR3 DNA sequence: TGTGCCAGCAGCTTGACTAGCGGGAGCTTGGAGACCCAGTACTTC.

In its sample, this clonotype was seen many times. V is TRBV7-2 and J is TRBJ2-5; 7 bases map to TRBD2. The trim removed 5 bases at V and 3 bases at J, leaving 6 bases unmatched. This CDR3 is built from 14 residues. Germline loops: CDR1 SGHTA, CDR2 FQGNSA. The CDR3 nucleotides read TGTGCCAGCAGCCGTGTGGGGAGGGAAGAGACCCAGTACTTC. The encoded protein is CASSRVGREETQYF.

In this sample, this clonotype turned up a few times. The J gene is TRBJ2-1, the V gene TRBV7-2; TRBD1 matches 9 bases. CDR1 and CDR2 (germline): SGHTA, FQGNSA. The length of the CDR3 is 14 residues. The V and J ends lost 6 bases and 4 bases, in that order; junction bases with no gene match: 4. The CDR3 nucleotides read TGTGCCAGCAGGGGACAGGGAGCTTACAATGAGCAGTTCTTC. Amino acids: CASRGQGAYNEQFF.

There are a few counts of this clonotype. This chain links TRBV6-1 with TRBJ1-2; 8 nucleotides align to TRBD1. The CDR3 sequence is 14 residues long. After removal of 5 bases from V and 4 bases from J, the junction contained 6 bases not matched to a gene. Germline assignment: CDR1 MNHNS and CDR2 SASEGT. The CDR3 here is CASSRTGPFYGYTF. The CDR3, as DNA: TGTGCCAGCAGTCGGACAGGGCCCTTCTATGGCTACACCTTC.

The sample holds many counts of this clonotype. The chain recombines TRBV12-3 or TRBV12-4 with TRBJ2-7, with 8 positions matching TRBD2. The CDR3 totals 13 residues. V dropped 3 bases and J dropped 3; count of bases not matched to a gene: 1. CDR3 protein: CASSFGGDYEQYF. CDR3 nucleotides: TGTGCCAGCAGTTTCGGGGGGGACTACGAGCAGTACTTC.

Only a few counts were recorded for this clonotype. For the CDR3, the DNA is TGTGCCAGCAGGGGTAGCGGGATGGCCACCGGGGAGCTGTTTTTT. Protein sequence: CASRGSGMATGELFF. V is TRBV6-2 or TRBV6-3 and J is TRBJ2-2, with 8 bases matching TRBD2. The CDR3 consists of 15 residues. CDR1 and CDR2 (germline): MNHEY, SVGEGT. Trimming took 6 bases from V and 4 from J; bases not matched to a gene: 7.

The genes are TRBV28 and TRBJ2-7; 9 nucleotides align to TRBD1. Germline V lookup: CDR1 MDHEN, CDR2 SYDVKM. V gave up 5 bases and J gave up 2 bases; unmatched junction bases: 7. This CDR3 contains 15 residues. CDR3 in DNA: TGTGCCAGCAGTACGGGACAGGGTGGTACCTACGAGCAGTACTTC. As protein: CASSTGQGGTYEQYF.

This clonotype was detected ten times or more. The chain carries TRBV7-8 and TRBJ2-1; 9 bases map to TRBD2. The ends lost 1 base at V and 4 bases at J; junction bases unmatched: 5. This CDR3 has 16 residues. Germline CDR1 reads SGHVS; CDR2 reads FQNEAQ. CDR3 amino acids: CASSLGGGGAYNEQFF. CDR3 in DNA: TGTGCCAGCAGCTTAGGCGGCGGGGGGGCTTACAATGAGCAGTTCTTC.

This clonotype was observed at least ten times. The chain combines TRBV7-2 with TRBJ2-7; D is possibly TRBD2 (7 bases). Looked up from germline, CDR1 is SGHTA and CDR2 is FQGNSA. The ends were cut back, 4 bases at V and 2 bases at J, with 21 bases in the middle. The CDR3 runs to 17 residues. CDR3 sequence reads: CASSYQGGSGKPYEQYF. The DNA for the CDR3 is TGTGCCAGCAGCTATCAAGGGGGGAGCGGGAAACCCTACGAGCAGTACTTC. Full variable domain (missing parts from reference TRBV7-2 and TRBJ2-7): GAGVSQSPSNKVTEKGKDVELRCDPISGHTALYWYRQSLGQGLEFLIYFQGNSAPDKSGLPSDRFSAERTGGSVSTLTIQRTQQEDSAVYLCASSYQGGSGKPYEQYFGPGTRLTVT.

The sample holds one count of this clonotype. The chain recombines TRBV28 with TRBJ2-1; 15 bases agree with TRBD2. This CDR3 contains 18 residues. The V segment lost 2 bases and the J segment 8 bases; nucleotides outside the gene matches: 10. Germline loops: CDR1 MDHEN, CDR2 SYDVKM. CDR3 in amino acids: CASSLSGLAGGPRDEQFF. The CDR3 DNA reads TGTGCCAGCAGTTTAAGCGGACTAGCGGGGGGGCCGAGGGATGAGCAGTTCTTC.

This chain uses TRBV6-2 or TRBV6-3 with TRBJ2-5, with 8 bases identical to TRBD2. V gave up 6 bases and J gave up 2 bases; unmatched junction bases: 14. Germline CDR1 is MNHEY and CDR2 is SVGEGT. The CDR3 runs to 17 residues. CDR3 region: CASSNPRQAGGQETQYF. In DNA form, the CDR3 reads TGTGCCAGCAGCAATCCTCGCCAGGCGGGGGGACAAGAGACCCAGTACTTC.

This clonotype was seen a handful of times. The chain recombines TRBV3-1 with TRBJ2-2; possible D gene TRBD1, 5 bases. V lost 1 base to trimming and J lost 7 bases, with 13 bases between them. CDR1 is LGHDT and CDR2 is YNNKEL in the germline V gene (reference sequence). The CDR3 is 15 amino acids. CDR3 residues: CASSQGGGLIGELFF. CDR3 nucleotide sequence: TGTGCCAGCAGCCAAGGGGGCGGCTTGATCGGGGAGCTGTTTTTT.

This clonotype has just a few counts. The chain is built from TRBV7-3 and TRBJ2-2, with D tentatively TRBD1 (5 bases). In germline, CDR1 is SGHTA, CDR2 FQGTGA. V was cut by 5 bases and J by 1 base, with 14 bases left in between. The CDR3 sequence is 16 residues long. This CDR3 reads CASSQGRRRNTGELFF. The CDR3, as DNA: TGTGCCAGCAGCCAGGGTCGCCGTCGGAACACCGGGGAGCTGTTTTTT.

This clonotype was found many times. The V and J genes are TRBV7-2 and TRBJ1-2; possibly TRBD1 for D (6 bases). The CDR3 extends over 14 amino acids. Germline values: CDR1 SGHTA, CDR2 FQGNSA. V lost 0 bases and J lost 2, with 7 bases in between. The CDR3 nucleotides are TGTGCCAGCAGCTTAGCGCAGGGGAACTATGGCTACACCTTC. This encodes CASSLAQGNYGYTF.

This clonotype showed up just a few times. The V call is TRBV28, the J call TRBJ2-1; tentatively, D is TRBD1 (6 bases). This CDR3 contains 12 residues. Trimming removed 1 base from V and 9 bases from J, with 7 bases in between. Germline assignment: CDR1 MDHEN and CDR2 SYDVKM. CDR3 nucleotides: TGTGCCAGCAGTTTATCAGGGGTTGAGCAGTTCTTC. This codes for CASSLSGVEQFF.

This sequence joins TRBV20-1 and TRBJ2-1; tentative D call: TRBD2 (6 bases). This CDR3 comprises 19 residues. CDR1 is DFQATT and CDR2 is SNEGSKA in the germline V gene (reference sequence). V lost 0 bases and J 1 base, leaving 22 bases between the germline ends. The CDR3: CSARDSQPKLASSYNEQFF. The DNA for the CDR3 is TGCAGTGCTAGAGATTCCCAGCCCAAACTAGCTAGTTCCTACAATGAGCAGTTCTTC.

This clonotype came up many times. This chain connects TRBV7-9 to TRBJ2-5, with 8 bases aligning to TRBD2. Trimming removed 3 bases from V and 3 bases from J; junction bases left unmatched: 9. CDR1 and CDR2 from the germline V gene are SEHNR and FQNEAQ (reference sequence). The length of the CDR3 is 16 residues. The CDR3 sequence is CASSFPGTRGKETQYF. CDR3 bases: TGTGCCAGCAGCTTTCCCGGGACTAGGGGAAAAGAGACCCAGTACTTC.

V and J are TRBV20-1 and TRBJ2-7; tentatively, D is TRBD1 (6 bases). Germline V lookup: CDR1 DFQATT, CDR2 SNEGSKA (reference sequence). The CDR3 contains 12 residues. Trimming shortened V by 5 bases and J by 1 base, and 9 bases separated the two germline ends. This CDR3 is CSADTGSYEQYF. The DNA for the CDR3 is TGCAGTGCTGATACAGGGTCCTACGAGCAGTACTTC.

Regarding this clonotype: At one of its ends the junction is not consistent with the germline gene, which may arise from a read error. The V and J genes are TRBV12-3 or TRBV12-4 and TRBJ2-7, with 7 positions matching TRBD1. The CDR3 runs 14 residues. In nucleotides, the CDR3 is TGTGCCAGCAGCCGCGACAGGGATTACTACGATCAGTACTTC. Amino acids: CASSRDRDYYDQYF.